This TCR beta chain was sequenced in a study of blood T cell repertoires in COVID-19. Background on the study: Spain, Italy and the United States supplied samples that represented acute and convalescent COVID-19.

The CDR3 extends over 15 amino acids. V shed 3 bases and J shed 3 bases, with 11 bases lying between them. Germline V gene sequence: CDR1 WSHSY, CDR2 SAAADI. Using immunoSEQ multiplex PCR, the repertoire was profiled, and TCRdb retains in-frame clones only, with some absent. This table has roughly 80,000 clones, about 83% appearing once. This clonotype was obtained from a woman between 65 and 79 years old with acute or convalescent COVID-19. The chain has TRBV10-2 and TRBJ1-4, with D perhaps TRBD1 (5 bases). Sequenced material: peripheral blood. The CDR3 region is CASSDPQGANEKLFF. CDR3 DNA sequence: TGCGCCAGCAGTGACCCGCAAGGGGCTAATGAAAAACTGTTTTTT.